Listed here are 20 T cell receptor beta chains from one sample, sequenced in a study of T cell responses to AZD1222 COVID-19 vaccine. Libraries were prepared by immunoSEQ multiplex PCR; TCRdb keeps only in-frame clonotypes and omits some of them. The sample records some 69,000 clones, about 85% being singletons. The sequences come from peripheral blood, collected on day 0 of AZD1222 vaccination. The receptor set was obtained from an adult in good health.

This chain joins TRBV19 and TRBJ1-6; D call uncertain. Per germline, CDR1 LNHDA and CDR2 SQIVND (reference sequence). This CDR3 has 15 residues. The V end lost 4 bases, the J end lost 0 bases, and 7 bases lay between the germline ends. The CDR3 here is CASSSGSSYNSPLHF. The DNA for the CDR3 is TGTGCCAGTAGTAGCGGGAGCTCCTATAATTCACCCCTCCACTTT.

The chain is built from TRBV5-4 and TRBJ1-6, with D unclear. The germline V gene encodes CDR1 SGHNT and CDR2 YYREEE (reference sequence). Deletions cut 0 bases from V and 10 bases from J, with 8 bases between. The CDR3 runs 13 residues. CDR3: CASSLEARSPLHF. The CDR3 DNA reads TGTGCCAGCAGCTTGGAAGCTCGGTCACCCCTCCACTTT.

This chain joins TRBV23-1 and TRBJ2-7; 7 bases match TRBD1. TRBV23-1 counts as an open reading frame of uncertain function. V lost 6 bases to trimming and J lost 2 bases; unmatched junction nucleotides: 13. This CDR3 spans 16 amino acids. CDR3 loop: CASSQPYRGCPYEQYF. The CDR3 region has the DNA TGCGCCAGCAGCCAACCATACAGGGGTTGCCCCTACGAGCAGTACTTC.

By frequency in the sample, this clone is medium-sized. The genes are TRBV27 and TRBJ1-2; D perhaps matches TRBD1 (5 bases). The CDR3 is 14 amino acids. V was clipped by 3 bases and J by 4 bases, with 12 bases between them. The V gene's germline CDR1 is MNHEY and CDR2 SMNVEV (reference sequence). CDR3 loop: CASSLNAGAYGYTF. CDR3 in DNA: TGTGCCAGCAGTTTGAACGCCGGGGCCTATGGCTACACCTTC.

The chain recombines TRBV19 with TRBJ1-1, with no clear D. There are 15 residues in the CDR3. In germline, CDR1 is LNHDA, CDR2 SQIVND (reference sequence). Deletions cut 1 base from V and 4 bases from J, with 13 bases between. The CDR3 loop reads CASSIADTRGTEAFF. The CDR3 DNA sequence: TGTGCCAGTAGTATAGCCGACACCCGAGGCACTGAAGCTTTCTTT.

The CDR3 loop reads CASSSLTSGAWELFF. CDR3 in DNA: TGTGCCAGCAGCTCCTTGACTAGCGGGGCGTGGGAGCTGTTTTTT. The chain is built from TRBV11-2 and TRBJ2-2; 11 bases line up with TRBD2. From germline, CDR1 is SGHAT and CDR2 FQNNGV. This CDR3 is 15 amino acids long. V shed 4 bases and J 9 bases; nucleotides not matched to a gene: 7.

This chain links TRBV12-3 or TRBV12-4 with TRBJ2-2, with D perhaps TRBD1 (7 bases). The CDR3 consists of 12 residues. The germline V and J ends were trimmed by 8 bases and 6 bases, with 10 bases remaining between them. CDR3 loop: CASQGGPGELFF. CDR3 DNA sequence: TGTGCCAGCCAGGGGGGCCCCGGGGAGCTGTTTTTT.

The V gene is TRBV5-5, the J gene TRBJ1-1; D ambiguous. This CDR3 spans 16 amino acids. V lost 0 bases to trimming and J lost 4 bases, with 16 bases between them. CDR1 is SGHKS, CDR2 YYEKEE, per germline (reference sequence). The CDR3 nucleotides read TGTGCCAGCAGCTTGGTAGCGGGCTTGATAGGCACTGAAGCTTTCTTT. Translation: CASSLVAGLIGTEAFF.

V and J are TRBV2 and TRBJ1-4; D gene unclear. Trimming pared 0 bases from V and 15 bases from J, leaving 14 bases between. CDR1 and CDR2 (germline): SNHLY, FYNNEI. The CDR3 has 13 amino acids. The CDR3 DNA sequence: TGTGCCAGCAGTGAAGCAGAGCCCCCGCGGGTGTTTTTT. Amino acids: CASSEAEPPRVFF. Based on the CDR3 plus reference TRBV2 and TRBJ1-4, the full variable domain is EPEVTQTPSHQVTQMGQEVILRCVPISNHLYFYWYRQILGQKVEFLVSFYNNEISEKSEIFDDQFSVERPDGSNFTLKIRSTKLEDSAMYFCASSEAEPPRVFFGSGTQLSVL.

The CDR3 region has the DNA TGTGCCAGCAGCTTAAGCACATACAATGAGCAGTTCTTC. Residues: CASSLSTYNEQFF. V and J are TRBV7-3 and TRBJ2-1, with unresolved D. CDR3 length: 13 amino acids. V lost 1 base and J lost 4, with 5 bases in between. Germline CDR1 and CDR2: SGHTA and FQGTGA.

This clone was counted once. The CDR3 bases are TGTGCCAGCAGCAAACAGGGCGGGGGCTATGGCTACACCTTC. Protein sequence: CASSKQGGGYGYTF. The V gene is TRBV27, the J gene TRBJ1-2; tentative D call: TRBD1 (6 bases). Germline CDR1 reads MNHEY; CDR2 reads SMNVEV (reference sequence). Between the trimmed V and J ends, which lost 6 bases and 4 bases, there was a span of 15 bases. This CDR3 comprises 14 residues.

The rearrangement links TRBV29-1 to TRBJ2-7, with 7 nucleotides matching TRBD1. Trimming at V came to 8 bases and at J to 4 bases, leaving 20 bases not matched to a gene. The CDR3 covers 16 residues. Germline loops: CDR1 SQVTM, CDR2 ANQGSEA. This chain's CDR3 is CSPGTVGQLSPYEQYF. The CDR3 coding sequence is TGCAGCCCTGGGACCGTGGGACAGCTATCACCGTACGAGCAGTACTTC.

The chain couples TRBV11-3 to TRBJ2-7; TRBD1 matches at 8 bases. Per the germline V gene, CDR1 is SGHNT and CDR2 is YENEEA. The CDR3 consists of 15 residues. V lost 6 bases to trimming and J lost 6 bases; unmatched junction nucleotides: 13. The CDR3 is CASSQTADRVGEQYF. Written as DNA, the CDR3 is TGTGCCAGCAGTCAAACAGCGGACAGGGTCGGCGAGCAGTACTTC. Drawing the rest from reference TRBV11-3 and TRBJ2-7, the complete variable domain is EAGVVQSPRYKIIEKKQPVAFWCNPISGHNTLYWYLQNLGQGPELLIRYENEEAVDDSQLPKDRFSAERLKGVDSTLKIQPAELGDSAVYLCASSQTADRVGEQYFGPGTRLTVT.

The chain joins TRBV5-1 to TRBJ1-4; 7 nucleotides align to TRBD1. The CDR3 has 14 residues. Germline CDR1 reads SGHRS; CDR2 reads YFSETQ. V lost 4 bases to trimming and J lost 5 bases; unmatched junction nucleotides: 5. The CDR3 coding sequence is TGCGCCAGCAGCGGAGGGACAGAGAATGAAAAACTGTTTTTT. This sequence encodes CASSGGTENEKLFF.

The chain couples TRBV12-3 or TRBV12-4 to TRBJ2-1; D is unresolved. The CDR3 is 13 residues long. Trimming took 5 bases from V and 5 from J, leaving 10 bases between them. This CDR3 reads CASSRNLDNEQFF. The CDR3 DNA reads TGTGCCAGCAGTCGAAACCTGGACAATGAGCAGTTCTTC.

The rearrangement links TRBV5-5 to TRBJ1-1; D uncertain. V lost 2 bases and J 0 bases, leaving 8 bases between the germline ends. The CDR3 contains 14 residues. CDR1 is SGHKS, CDR2 YYEKEE, per germline (reference sequence). The CDR3 is CASSFGPLNTEAFF. The CDR3 nucleotides are TGTGCCAGCAGCTTCGGACCGCTGAACACTGAAGCTTTCTTT.

The chain has TRBV20-1 and TRBJ2-5; D unclear. The V gene lost 2 bases and the J gene lost 2 bases, with 3 bases spanning the gap. This CDR3 has 11 residues. Looked up from germline, CDR1 is DFQATT and CDR2 is SNEGSKA (reference sequence). This chain's CDR3 is CSARLQETQYF. CDR3 DNA sequence: TGCAGTGCTAGATTACAAGAGACCCAGTACTTC.

The chain uses TRBV29-1 and TRBJ2-1; D not resolved. V dropped 2 bases and J dropped 7 bases, with 15 bases sitting between them. In germline, CDR1 is SQVTM, CDR2 ANQGSEA. CDR3 length: 14 residues. CDR3 protein: CSVESVVELNEQFF. Here the CDR3 DNA reads TGCAGCGTTGAATCCGTAGTGGAGCTGAATGAGCAGTTCTTC.

This chain links TRBV6-5 with TRBJ1-1, with D possibly TRBD1 on 5 matching bases. Germline lookup yields CDR1 MNHEY and CDR2 SVGAGI. The CDR3 is made up of 13 amino acids. V was clipped by 2 bases and J by 10 bases, with 14 bases between them. CDR3 DNA: TGTGCCAGCAGTTACATCGGCCTCGGGGGAGCTTTCTTT. Translating gives CASSYIGLGGAFF.

The rearrangement uses TRBV30 and TRBJ1-1; D gene unclear. CDR1 and CDR2 (germline): GTSNPN, SVGIG (reference sequence). The CDR3 totals 13 residues. V was cut by 1 base and J by 1 base, with 7 bases left in between. Written as DNA, the CDR3 is TGTGCCTGGAGTGCGACGTGGAACACTGAAGCTTTCTTT. Amino acids: CAWSATWNTEAFF.